What follows is one TCR beta chain and its context. What it binds is unknown. Some clones are missing from TCRdb's copy, which holds only in-frame ones; the method was immunoSEQ multiplex PCR. The table lists 500,000 to 700,000 clones, about 95% of them singletons. These data originate in a study of shared clonotypes between healthy human individuals. Turning to the study itself: Participating donors consisted of a couple of women and three men aged 18 to 49.

As defined, naive CD8 cells were CD45RO-negative and positively selected for CCR7, with terminally differentiated effector memory CD45RA+ cells excluded. Each donor was a Caucasian adult residing in Nashville, Tennessee. Germline loops: CDR1 MDHEN, CDR2 SYDVKM. The CDR3 runs 13 residues. Trimming took off 7 bases at V and 4 bases at J, with 14 bases between the two ends. The study, taken as a whole, reports: Non-shared clonotypes displayed generation probabilities falling below those of clonotypes present in all four donors.

The chain carries TRBV28 and TRBJ2-7; D unresolved. The sequencing input was naive CD8+ T cells sorted from blood. The TCR originated in a woman aged 25-40 years in good health. The CDR3 DNA reads as TGTGCCAGCACGACCCGAGGAGAGTACGAGCAGTACTTC. It translates to CASTTRGEYEQYF.